These 27 T cell receptor beta chains came from one sample sequenced in a study of shared clonotypes between healthy human individuals. Profiled with immunoSEQ multiplex PCR; TCRdb holds only in-frame clones, not every one. The table has some 650,000 clones, around 97% seen once. Sequenced input: naive CD4+ T cells sorted from blood. Subset defined: CD45RA+ positively selected. Receptor source: a woman aged 25 to 45 in good health.

This chain connects TRBV2 to TRBJ1-5; D ambiguous. V dropped 3 bases and J dropped 2 bases, with 11 bases sitting between them. Germline CDR1 and CDR2: SNHLY and FYNNEI. This CDR3 is built from 15 residues. CDR3 sequence reads: CASSEATLGNQPQHF. The CDR3 DNA is TGTGCCAGCAGTGAGGCCACTTTGGGCAATCAGCCCCAGCATTTT. Full variable domain (outside the CDR3, taken from reference TRBV2 and TRBJ1-5): EPEVTQTPSHQVTQMGQEVILRCVPISNHLYFYWYRQILGQKVEFLVSFYNNEISEKSEIFDDQFSVERPDGSNFTLKIRSTKLEDSAMYFCASSEATLGNQPQHFGDGTRLSIL.

The chain uses TRBV10-3 and TRBJ1-5; a possible D gene is TRBD1 (6 bases). V was pared by 10 bases and J by 5 bases, with 18 bases between. Germline CDR1 and CDR2: ENHRY and SYGVKD. The CDR3 loop spans 14 amino acids. The CDR3 region has the DNA TGTGCCACCTCGGGACAAAATGATGATCAGCCCCAGCATTTT. It codes for CATSGQNDDQPQHF.

This chain connects TRBV28 to TRBJ2-5; possibly TRBD2 for D (6 bases). Germline values: CDR1 MDHEN, CDR2 SYDVKM. The CDR3 is made up of 15 amino acids. With 5 bases removed from V and 1 base from J, the gap between germline ends came to 14 bases. The CDR3 is CASSGHGTGQETQYF. In DNA form, the CDR3 reads TGTGCCAGCAGTGGTCACGGGACTGGCCAAGAGACCCAGTACTTC.

The V and J genes are TRBV6-5 and TRBJ1-4, with D possibly TRBD1 on 5 matching bases. CDR3 length equals 13 residues. Trimming removed 6 bases at V and 10 bases at J, with 15 bases between. Germline CDR1 MNHEY, CDR2 SVGAGI. The CDR3 nucleotides are TGTGCCAGCAGCCCCCAGGGTGGCACAAAACTGTTTTTT. Its protein is CASSPQGGTKLFF.

The chain combines TRBV4-1 with TRBJ1-1; D call uncertain. This CDR3 comprises 13 residues. Germline CDR1 reads MGHRA; CDR2 reads YSYEKL. With 1 base removed from V and 3 bases from J, the gap between germline ends came to 6 bases. This CDR3 is CASSQVIYTEAFF. CDR3 sequence (DNA): TGCGCCAGCAGCCAAGTAATCTACACTGAAGCTTTCTTT.

V and J are TRBV18 and TRBJ1-1; 10 nucleotides line up with TRBD1. Looked up from germline, CDR1 is KGHSH and CDR2 is LQKENI. The V gene end was trimmed by 0 bases and the J gene end by 6 bases; junction bases not matched to a gene: 1. The CDR3 contains 14 residues. In DNA form, the CDR3 reads TGTGCCAGCTCACCACCGGACAGGGGGGCTGAAGCTTTCTTT. Translated: CASSPPDRGAEAFF.

The gene calls are TRBV2 and TRBJ2-7, with TRBD1 as a possible D gene (5 bases). The CDR3 loop spans 12 amino acids. Trimming took 5 bases from V and 6 from J, leaving 11 bases between them. Looked up from germline, CDR1 is SNHLY and CDR2 is FYNNEI. In nucleotides, the CDR3 is TGTGCCAGCAGTAGATCAGGGCTCGAGCAGTACTTC. Translation: CASSRSGLEQYF.

With regard to this clone: This specimen includes other DNA sequences encoding the same CDR3. The chain couples TRBV18 to TRBJ1-2, with D tentatively TRBD1 (6 bases). The V gene lost 0 bases and the J gene lost 8 bases, with 10 bases spanning the gap. The CDR3 totals 13 residues. The germline CDR1 and CDR2 sequences are KGHSH and LQKENI. CDR3 coding DNA: TGTGCCAGCTCACCACCCGGGGGCGGCGGCTACACCTTC. Its protein is CASSPPGGGGYTF.

In the case of this clone: Other DNA sequences in the sample encode the same CDR3. The J gene is TRBJ1-1, the V gene TRBV6-5; TRBD1 is a possible D gene (5 bases). V was shortened by 6 bases and J by 5 bases, with 13 bases between the two germline ends. Germline V gene lookup returns CDR1 MNHEY and CDR2 SVGAGI. This CDR3 has 13 amino acids. CDR3: CASSYQGSTEAFF. The CDR3 DNA sequence: TGTGCCAGCAGCTACCAGGGTAGTACTGAAGCTTTCTTT.

The count of this clone is one. This rearrangement joins TRBV2 to TRBJ1-5; 8 bases line up with TRBD1. This CDR3 is built from 15 residues. The V and J ends lost 6 bases and 5 bases, in that order; junction bases with no gene match: 9. Germline V gene sequence: CDR1 SNHLY, CDR2 FYNNEI. The CDR3 loop reads CASRTGTGLYQPQHF. The CDR3 region has the DNA TGTGCCAGCAGAACCGGGACAGGTCTGTATCAGCCCCAGCATTTT.

The gene calls are TRBV28 and TRBJ1-3, with TRBD1 identical over 12 bases. The CDR3 contains 17 residues. Germline loops: CDR1 MDHEN, CDR2 SYDVKM. The junction had 13 bases not matched to a gene; V was cut back by 6 bases and J by 7 bases. The CDR3 spells CASRPPGQGAMRNTIYF. CDR3 coding DNA: TGTGCCAGCAGACCCCCGGGACAGGGGGCGATGCGGAACACCATATATTTT.

The genes are TRBV5-1 and TRBJ2-2, with no clear D. Germline CDR1 SGHRS, CDR2 YFSETQ. The V and J ends lost 5 bases and 4 bases respectively, with 6 bases between them. The CDR3 runs 12 residues. CDR3 loop: CASSGVTGELFF. CDR3 nucleotides: TGCGCCAGCAGTGGTGTCACCGGGGAGCTGTTTTTT.

V and J are TRBV14 and TRBJ1-2, with D possibly being TRBD1 (5 bases). CDR1 and CDR2 from the germline V gene are SGHDN and FVKESK. V lost 4 bases and J lost 8, with 14 bases in between. The CDR3 has 13 residues. The DNA of the CDR3 is TGTGCCAGCAGCCCCACTCAGGGTACCGGCTACACCTTC. This encodes CASSPTQGTGYTF.

The count of this clone is one. The V and J genes are TRBV28 and TRBJ1-2, with a possible D match to TRBD1 (6 bases). Trimming cost V 6 bases and J 6 bases, with 17 bases left between them. The CDR3 covers 14 residues. Per the germline V gene, CDR1 is MDHEN and CDR2 is SYDVKM. The CDR3, as DNA: TGTGCCAGCAGAATAACCCGGGACACGGATGGCTACACCTTC. Translating it yields CASRITRDTDGYTF.

V usage is TRBV7-2 and J usage is TRBJ1-4; weak D call: TRBD1 (5 bases). Germline lookup yields CDR1 SGHTA and CDR2 FQGNSA. CDR3 length: 16 amino acids. Trimming took 1 base from V and 7 from J, leaving 16 bases between them. The CDR3 here is CASSLGRTGLSEKLFF. The CDR3, as DNA: TGTGCCAGCAGCTTAGGTCGTACGGGGCTGAGTGAAAAACTGTTTTTT.

The chain uses TRBV28 and TRBJ1-5; 12 nucleotides agree with TRBD1. V dropped 5 bases and J dropped 2; count of bases not matched to a gene: 10. The length of the CDR3 is 18 residues. CDR1 and CDR2 (germline): MDHEN, SYDVKM. CDR3 sequence: CASSRIRDRGPGNQPQHF. The CDR3 nucleotides are TGTGCCAGCAGTCGAATCCGGGACAGGGGGCCGGGCAATCAGCCCCAGCATTTT.

This clone was observed a single time. This chain connects TRBV7-2 to TRBJ2-1; the match to TRBD2 covers 13 bases. V dropped 0 bases and J dropped 1; count of bases not matched to a gene: 3. Looked up from germline, CDR1 is SGHTA and CDR2 is FQGNSA. The CDR3 loop spans 18 amino acids. The CDR3 spells CASSLARTSGGSYNEQFF. As DNA, the CDR3 is TGTGCCAGCAGCTTAGCGAGGACTAGCGGGGGTTCCTACAATGAGCAGTTCTTC.

CDR3 protein: CASSVGPPQGSMTQYF. CDR3 in DNA: TGTGCCAGCAGCGTAGGCCCCCCCCAGGGTTCGATGACCCAGTACTTC. The chain has TRBV9 and TRBJ2-5, with D possibly matching TRBD1 (5 bases). Deletions cut 0 bases from V and 7 bases from J, with 19 bases between. The CDR3 has 16 amino acids. Germline V gene lookup returns CDR1 SGDLS and CDR2 YYNGEE.

The chain has TRBV10-3 and TRBJ1-3; tentative D call: TRBD1 (5 bases). Trimming left V 8 bases short and J 4 bases short, with 18 bases between. Germline values: CDR1 ENHRY, CDR2 SYGVKD. The CDR3 length is 15 residues. CDR3 bases: TGTGCCATCGGGAGAGGGACCTTTTCGGGAAACACCATATATTTT. The encoded protein is CAIGRGTFSGNTIYF.

Comment on this clone: The sample contains more than one DNA sequence encoding this CDR3. The chain carries TRBV5-1 and TRBJ1-1; D unresolved. The V gene lost 0 bases and the J gene lost 0 bases, with 6 bases spanning the gap. The CDR3 contains 14 residues. Germline CDR1 reads SGHRS; CDR2 reads YFSETQ. The CDR3 DNA follows: TGCGCCAGCAGCTTGGCCGTGGTGAACACTGAAGCTTTCTTT. Translating gives CASSLAVVNTEAFF.

A word on this clone: This sample also contains other DNA sequences that code for the same CDR3. The gene calls are TRBV28 and TRBJ1-2, with TRBD1 identical over 9 bases. The CDR3 length is 13 residues. Germline CDR1 MDHEN, CDR2 SYDVKM. Germline trimming cut 5 bases from V and 7 bases from J; bases unmatched to any gene: 5. The CDR3: CASSPGQGGGYTF. The CDR3 nucleotides read TGTGCCAGCAGTCCGGGACAGGGTGGTGGCTACACCTTC.

The J gene is TRBJ1-6, the V gene TRBV6-4, with 7 bases matching TRBD1. Germline V lookup: CDR1 MRHNA, CDR2 SNTAGT. The ends lost 5 bases at V and 11 bases at J; junction bases unmatched: 6. The CDR3 runs 13 residues. The CDR3 sequence is CASSRQGATPLHF. The CDR3 DNA reads TGTGCCAGCAGTAGACAGGGTGCGACACCCCTCCACTTT.

This chain links TRBV2 with TRBJ2-7; tentative D call: TRBD1 (7 bases). Germline CDR1 and CDR2: SNHLY and FYNNEI. V was shortened by 6 bases and J by 2 bases, with 11 bases between the two germline ends. The CDR3 runs to 13 residues. CDR3 DNA sequence: TGTGCCAGCAGGCGGGACAGAGCCTACGAGCAGTACTTC. As protein: CASRRDRAYEQYF.

The chain recombines TRBV28 with TRBJ2-7; D is unclear. Germline assignment: CDR1 MDHEN and CDR2 SYDVKM. The V end was cut by 3 bases, the J end by 1 base, with 4 bases between. CDR3 length equals 12 residues. The CDR3 nucleotides are TGTGCCAGCAGTTTTGCGTCCTACGAGCAGTACTTC. It codes for CASSFASYEQYF.

The chain joins TRBV4-1 to TRBJ1-1; perhaps TRBD1 as D (5 bases). Germline assignment: CDR1 MGHRA and CDR2 YSYEKL. This CDR3 contains 14 residues. V lost 2 bases to trimming and J lost 5 bases, with 12 bases between them. The CDR3 nucleotides read TGCGCCAGCAGCCAATTTAATAGGGGAACTGAAGCTTTCTTT. Protein product: CASSQFNRGTEAFF.

The chain has TRBV5-1 and TRBJ2-7, with 10 bases fitting TRBD1. Germline V gives CDR1 SGHRS, CDR2 YFSETQ. After removal of 4 bases from V and 3 bases from J, the junction contained 10 bases not matched to a gene. CDR3 length: 16 residues. As DNA, the CDR3 is TGCGCCAGCAGCGTCGCCTCCCGGGACAGGGGCTACGAGCAGTACTTC. This codes for CASSVASRDRGYEQYF.

The rearrangement uses TRBV29-1 and TRBJ2-5; 7 positions agree with TRBD1. The CDR3 spans 12 residues. The germline gives CDR1 SQVTM, CDR2 ANQGSEA. V was clipped by 5 bases and J by 4 bases; unmatched bases: 4. CDR3 in DNA: TGCAGCGTTAGAGGGGGCGGAGAGACCCAGTACTTC. It encodes CSVRGGGETQYF.